The rows below give T cell receptor beta chains drawn from one sample of a study of blood T cell repertoires in COVID-19. Data came from immunoSEQ multiplex PCR; TCRdb stores just in-frame clones and leaves some out. The sample lists 280,000 or so clones, 83% occurring once. Sequenced: peripheral blood. These TCRs come from a woman in her forties or fifties who had recovered from COVID-19. Each CDR3 is given with its conserved first and last residue. A D gene is named only where the DNA matches it firmly. Rows may omit the clone size; those that give it use once, few, many or a size class.

TRBJ2-1	TRBD2	TRBV4-2	-	CASSQDKTSGHEQFF	TGTGCCAGCAGCCAAGATAAAACTAGCGGACATGAGCAGTTCTTC
TRBJ1-2	-	TRBV3-1/TRBV3-2	-	CASSQEPQGRGGYTF	TGTGCCAGCAGCCAAGAACCTCAGGGGCGCGGTGGCTACACCTTC
TRBJ2-3	-	TRBV27	-	CASSYRVPFWADTQYF	TGTGCCAGCAGCTACAGGGTTCCCTTTTGGGCAGATACGCAGTATTTT
TRBJ2-7	-	TRBV7-2	-	CASSKTGSYEQYF	TGTGCCAGCAGCAAGACGGGTAGCTACGAGCAGTACTTC
TRBJ1-1	TRBD1	TRBV7-8	once	CASSFAGQGRTEAFF	TGTGCCAGCAGCTTCGCAGGACAGGGGCGCACTGAAGCTTTCTTT
TRBJ2-7	TRBD2	TRBV19	-	CASSISSGGHYEQYF	TGTGCCAGTAGTATAAGCAGCGGGGGGCACTACGAGCAGTACTTC
TRBJ2-7	TRBD2	TRBV7-9	-	CASSLGLAGDAYEQYF	TGTGCCAGCAGCTTAGGCCTAGCGGGGGATGCCTACGAGCAGTACTTC
TRBJ2-1	-	TRBV15	-	CATSSERGYEQFF	TGTGCCACCAGCAGTGAAAGGGGTTATGAGCAGTTCTTC
TRBJ2-3	-	TRBV7-3	-	CASRSGSDADTQYF	TGTGCCAGCAGATCAGGGTCGGATGCAGATACGCAGTATTTT
TRBJ2-5	-	TRBV2	-	CASLGGRTGPETQYF	TGTGCCAGCCTGGGGGGACGGACAGGCCCCGAGACCCAGTACTTC
TRBJ2-5	-	TRBV9	-	CASSVGRGQIVETQYF	TGTGCCAGCAGCGTAGGACGTGGGCAGATAGTAGAGACCCAGTACTTC
TRBJ1-5	-	TRBV19	-	CASSIAGYNQPQHF	TGTGCCAGTAGTATAGCAGGGTACAATCAGCCCCAGCATTTT
TRBJ2-6	-	TRBV7-3	-	CASSPIRTGPGANVLTF	TGTGCCAGCAGCCCCATCCGAACAGGGCCCGGGGCCAACGTCCTGACTTTC
TRBJ1-6	-	TRBV5-8	-	CASTPRGISSPLHF	TGTGCCAGCACCCCTCGGGGTATTAGCTCACCCCTCCACTTT
TRBJ2-2	TRBD1	TRBV19	few	CASSVGQLRELFF	TGTGCCAGTAGTGTGGGACAGTTAAGGGAGCTGTTTTTT
TRBJ1-5	-	TRBV7-3	-	CASSLTLLGGDQHF	TGTGCCAGCAGCTTAACCCTTCTAGGAGGCGATCAGCATTTT
TRBJ2-5	-	TRBV21-1	once	CASSKAWTGAQETQYF	TGTGCCAGCAGCAAAGCCTGGACAGGGGCCCAAGAGACCCAGTACTTC
TRBJ2-3	-	TRBV7-9	-	CASSLPPAGTDTQYF	TGTGCCAGCAGCCTACCCCCGGCGGGCACAGATACGCAGTATTTT
TRBJ2-1	TRBD2	TRBV3-1/TRBV3-2	-	CASSQTIGGESNEQFF	TGTGCCAGCAGCCAAACGATCGGGGGGGAGAGCAATGAGCAGTTCTTC
TRBJ2-2	TRBD1	TRBV24-1	-	CATGTANTGELFF	TGTGCCACCGGGACAGCGAACACCGGGGAGCTGTTTTTT
TRBJ2-3	TRBD1	TRBV28	-	CASPAGRGLPDTQYF	TGTGCCAGTCCTGCGGGCAGGGGGCTACCAGATACGCAGTATTTT
TRBJ2-1	-	TRBV28	-	CASSFGGHYNEQFF	TGTGCCAGCAGTTTTGGGGGACATTACAATGAGCAGTTCTTC
TRBJ1-2	TRBD1	TRBV7-2	-	CASGPDRGHDYGYTF	TGTGCCAGCGGGCCCGACAGGGGGCACGACTATGGCTACACCTTC
TRBJ1-4	TRBD1	TRBV5-1	-	CASKGTGGANEKLFF	TGCGCCAGCAAAGGGACAGGAGGGGCTAATGAAAAACTGTTTTTT
TRBJ2-5	-	TRBV2	-	CASSVGVRETQYF	TGTGCCAGCAGTGTGGGCGTCAGGGAGACCCAGTACTTC
TRBJ1-2	-	TRBV2	-	CASSVGLSSGYTF	TGTGCCAGCAGTGTTGGGCTAAGCTCCGGCTACACCTTC
TRBJ2-7	TRBD2	TRBV5-4	-	CASSLQGLRNEQYF	TGTGCCAGCAGCTTGCAGGGACTAAGAAACGAGCAGTACTTC
TRBJ2-7	TRBD1	TRBV2	once	CASSGGQGSYEQYF	TGTGCCAGCAGTGGCGGACAGGGTAGCTACGAGCAGTACTTC
TRBJ1-4	TRBD1	TRBV9	-	CASSARTGDNEKLFF	TGTGCCAGCAGCGCAAGGACAGGGGATAATGAAAAACTGTTTTTT
TRBJ2-3	-	TRBV21-1	-	CASVGLAGMDTQYF	TGTGCCAGCGTCGGACTAGCGGGAATGGATACGCAGTATTTT
TRBJ1-2	TRBD1	TRBV28	-	CASRTGGPEDYGYTF	TGTGCCAGCCGGACAGGGGGCCCCGAGGACTATGGCTACACCTTC
TRBJ2-2	TRBD1	TRBV4-3	-	CASSQWTGTNTGELFF	TGCGCCAGCAGCCAATGGACAGGGACCAACACCGGGGAGCTGTTTTTT
TRBJ2-1	-	TRBV18	-	CASSPLEELGYNEQFF	TGTGCCAGCTCACCTCTAGAGGAACTGGGCTACAATGAGCAGTTCTTC
TRBJ2-7	TRBD1	TRBV28	few	CASSLTGGFYEQYF	TGTGCCAGCAGCCTGACAGGGGGCTTCTACGAGCAGTACTTC
TRBJ1-5	TRBD1	TRBV3-1/TRBV3-2	-	CAALGQTYSENQPQHF	TGTGCCGCCCTGGGACAGACATACAGCGAGAATCAGCCCCAGCATTTT
TRBJ1-1	TRBD1	TRBV18	-	CASSESQGSNTEAFF	TGTGCCAGCTCGGAATCACAGGGGTCGAACACTGAAGCTTTCTTT
TRBJ2-7	TRBD2	TRBV7-2	-	CASSPTSGGWSYEQYF	TGTGCCAGCAGCCCGACTAGCGGGGGTTGGTCCTACGAGCAGTACTTC
TRBJ1-4	TRBD1	TRBV28	-	CASRSGQGVEKLFF	TGTGCCAGCAGGTCCGGACAGGGGGTTGAAAAACTGTTTTTT
TRBJ2-1	TRBD2	TRBV18	-	CASSPLLGAGTNNEQFF	TGTGCCAGCTCACCATTACTTGGAGCGGGGACGAACAATGAGCAGTTCTTC
TRBJ2-5	TRBD1	TRBV6-2/TRBV6-3	once	CASSYSEGAQETQYF	TGTGCCAGCAGTTACTCCGAGGGGGCCCAAGAGACCCAGTACTTC
TRBJ2-1	TRBD2	TRBV6-2/TRBV6-3	-	CASSYATSGGHNEQFF	TGTGCCAGCAGTTACGCGACTAGCGGGGGTCACAATGAGCAGTTCTTC